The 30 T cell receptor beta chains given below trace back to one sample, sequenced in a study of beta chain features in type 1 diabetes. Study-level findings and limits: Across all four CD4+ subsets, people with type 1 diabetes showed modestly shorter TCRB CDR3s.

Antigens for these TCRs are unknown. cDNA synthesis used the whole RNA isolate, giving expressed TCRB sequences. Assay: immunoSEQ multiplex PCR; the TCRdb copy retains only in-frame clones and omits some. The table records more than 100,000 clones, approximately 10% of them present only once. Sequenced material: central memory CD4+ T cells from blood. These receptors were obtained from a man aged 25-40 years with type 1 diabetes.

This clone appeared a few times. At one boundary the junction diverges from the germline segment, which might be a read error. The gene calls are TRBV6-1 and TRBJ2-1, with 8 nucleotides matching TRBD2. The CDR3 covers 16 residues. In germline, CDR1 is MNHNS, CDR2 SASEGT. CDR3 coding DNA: TGTGCCAGCAGAGAAGTTGCGGGGGGCTCCTACAATGAGCAGTTCTTC. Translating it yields CASREVAGGSYNEQFF.

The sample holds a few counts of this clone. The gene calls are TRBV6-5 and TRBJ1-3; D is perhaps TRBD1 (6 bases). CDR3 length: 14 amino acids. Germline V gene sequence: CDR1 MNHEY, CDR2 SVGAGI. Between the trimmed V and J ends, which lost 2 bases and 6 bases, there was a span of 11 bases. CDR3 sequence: CASSYQGPPNTIYF. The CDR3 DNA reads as TGTGCCAGCAGTTACCAGGGGCCTCCAAACACCATATATTTT.

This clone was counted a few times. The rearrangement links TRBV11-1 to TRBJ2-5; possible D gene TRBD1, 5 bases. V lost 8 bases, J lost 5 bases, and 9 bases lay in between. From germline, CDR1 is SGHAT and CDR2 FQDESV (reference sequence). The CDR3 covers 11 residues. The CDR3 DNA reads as TGTGCCAGCTCTAACAGGGAGACCCAGTACTTC. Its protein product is CASSNRETQYF.

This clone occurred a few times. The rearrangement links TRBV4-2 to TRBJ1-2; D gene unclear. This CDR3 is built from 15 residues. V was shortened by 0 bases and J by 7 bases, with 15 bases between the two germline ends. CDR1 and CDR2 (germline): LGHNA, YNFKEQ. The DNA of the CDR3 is TGTGCCAGCAGCCAAGAATTGGGCAGGCCAGCTGGCTACACCTTC. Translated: CASSQELGRPAGYTF.

The CDR3 loop reads CASGRVRGRGYTF. Here the CDR3 DNA reads TGCGCCAGCGGGAGGGTCCGGGGGCGAGGCTACACCTTC. The V and J genes are TRBV23-1 and TRBJ1-2; perhaps TRBD1 as D (6 bases). TRBV23-1 is placed among ORFs of uncertain function. Trimming took 8 bases from V and 8 from J, leaving 18 bases between them. The CDR3 length is 13 residues.

The chain's CDR3 is CASSRGPYGYTF. CDR3 in DNA: TGTGCCAGCAGCAGGGGACCCTATGGCTACACCTTC. The V and J genes are TRBV28 and TRBJ1-2; tentative D call: TRBD1 (6 bases). Germline CDR1 and CDR2: MDHEN and SYDVKM. This CDR3 contains 12 residues. V lost 6 bases to trimming and J lost 4 bases, with 9 bases between them.

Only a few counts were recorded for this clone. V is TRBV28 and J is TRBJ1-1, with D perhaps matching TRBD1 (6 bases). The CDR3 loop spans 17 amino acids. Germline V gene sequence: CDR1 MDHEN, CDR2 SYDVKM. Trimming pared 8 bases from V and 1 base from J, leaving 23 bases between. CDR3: CASQPRTNRVRNTEAFF. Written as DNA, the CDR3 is TGTGCCAGCCAACCCCGAACTAACAGGGTAAGGAACACTGAAGCTTTCTTT.

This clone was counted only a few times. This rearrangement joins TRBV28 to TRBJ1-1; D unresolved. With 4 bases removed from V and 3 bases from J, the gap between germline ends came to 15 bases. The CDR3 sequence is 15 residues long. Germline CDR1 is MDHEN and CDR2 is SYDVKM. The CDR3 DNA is TGTGCCAGCAGTTCCCCCTTGCGGGGATACACTGAAGCTTTCTTT. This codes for CASSSPLRGYTEAFF.

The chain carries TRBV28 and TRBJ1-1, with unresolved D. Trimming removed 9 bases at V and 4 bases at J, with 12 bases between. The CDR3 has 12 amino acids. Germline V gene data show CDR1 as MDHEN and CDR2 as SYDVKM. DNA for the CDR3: TGTGCCAGTAGCGCGGAGGGCACTGAAGCTTTCTTT. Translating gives CASSAEGTEAFF.

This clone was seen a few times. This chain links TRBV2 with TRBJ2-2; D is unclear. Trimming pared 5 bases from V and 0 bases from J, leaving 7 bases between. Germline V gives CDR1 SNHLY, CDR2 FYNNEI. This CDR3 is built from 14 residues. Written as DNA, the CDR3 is TGTGCCAGCAGTCGCACGGCGAACACCGGGGAGCTGTTTTTT. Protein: CASSRTANTGELFF.

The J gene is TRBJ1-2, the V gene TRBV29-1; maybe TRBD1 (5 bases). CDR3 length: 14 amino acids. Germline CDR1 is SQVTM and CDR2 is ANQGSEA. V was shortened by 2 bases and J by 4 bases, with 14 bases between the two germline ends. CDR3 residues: CSVEQSGRGYGYTF. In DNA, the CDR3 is TGCAGCGTTGAACAATCAGGGCGGGGCTATGGCTACACCTTC.

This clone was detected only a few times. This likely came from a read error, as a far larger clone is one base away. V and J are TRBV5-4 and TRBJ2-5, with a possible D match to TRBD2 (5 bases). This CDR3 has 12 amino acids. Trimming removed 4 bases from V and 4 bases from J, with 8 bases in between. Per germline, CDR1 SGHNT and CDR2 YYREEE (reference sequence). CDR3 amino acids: CASSQEGETQYF. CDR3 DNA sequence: TGTGCCAGCAGCCAAGAGGGAGAGACCCAGTACTTC.

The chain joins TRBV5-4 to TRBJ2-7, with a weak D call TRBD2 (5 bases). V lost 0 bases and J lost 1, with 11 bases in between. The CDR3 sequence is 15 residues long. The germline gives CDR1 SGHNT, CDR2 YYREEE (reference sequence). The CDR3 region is CASSLEGLDSYEQYF. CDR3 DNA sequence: TGTGCCAGCAGCTTGGAAGGACTTGATTCCTACGAGCAGTACTTC.

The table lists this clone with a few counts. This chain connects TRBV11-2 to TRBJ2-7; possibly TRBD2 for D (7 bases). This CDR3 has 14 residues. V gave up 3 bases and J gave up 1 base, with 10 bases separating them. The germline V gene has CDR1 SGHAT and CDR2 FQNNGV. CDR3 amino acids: CASSLEGGSYEQYF. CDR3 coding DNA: TGTGCCAGCAGCTTGGAGGGGGGGTCCTACGAGCAGTACTTC. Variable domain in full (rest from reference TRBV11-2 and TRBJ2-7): EAGVAQSPRYKIIEKRQSVAFWCNPISGHATLYWYQQILGQGPKLLIQFQNNGVVDDSQLPKDRFSAERLKGVDSTLKIQPAKLEDSAVYLCASSLEGGSYEQYFGPGTRLTVT.

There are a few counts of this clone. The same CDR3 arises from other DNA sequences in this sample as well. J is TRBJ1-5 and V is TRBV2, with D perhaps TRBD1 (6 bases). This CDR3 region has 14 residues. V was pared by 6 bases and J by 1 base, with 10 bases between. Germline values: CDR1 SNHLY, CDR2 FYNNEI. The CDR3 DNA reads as TGTGCCAGCAGACAGGGTCTGAGCAATCAGCCCCAGCATTTT. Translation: CASRQGLSNQPQHF.

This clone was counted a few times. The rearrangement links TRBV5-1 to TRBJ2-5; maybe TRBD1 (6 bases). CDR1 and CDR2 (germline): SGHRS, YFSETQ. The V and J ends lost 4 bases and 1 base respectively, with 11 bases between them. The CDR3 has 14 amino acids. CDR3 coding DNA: TGCGCCAGCAGCAGGGGGACCGGCCAAGAGACCCAGTACTTC. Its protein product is CASSRGTGQETQYF.

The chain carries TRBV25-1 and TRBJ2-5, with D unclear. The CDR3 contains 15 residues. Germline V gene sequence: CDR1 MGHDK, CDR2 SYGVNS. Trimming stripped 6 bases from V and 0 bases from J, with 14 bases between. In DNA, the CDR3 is TGTGCCAGCAGCGCTCGGCGGTCGTACCAAGAGACCCAGTACTTC. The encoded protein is CASSARRSYQETQYF.

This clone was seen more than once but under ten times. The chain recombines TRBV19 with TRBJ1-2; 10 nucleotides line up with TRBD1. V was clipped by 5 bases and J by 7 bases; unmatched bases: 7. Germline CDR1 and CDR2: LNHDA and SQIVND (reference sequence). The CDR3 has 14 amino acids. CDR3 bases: TGTGCCAGTAGTCTCGGGACAGGGGACGGTGGCTACACCTTC. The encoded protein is CASSLGTGDGGYTF.

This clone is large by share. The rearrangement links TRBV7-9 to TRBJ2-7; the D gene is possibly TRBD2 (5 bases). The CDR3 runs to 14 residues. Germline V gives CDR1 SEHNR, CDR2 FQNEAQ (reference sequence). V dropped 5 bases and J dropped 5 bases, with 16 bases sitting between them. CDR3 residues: CASSPQEVMHEQYF. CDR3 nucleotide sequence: TGTGCCAGCAGCCCCCAGGAGGTTATGCACGAGCAGTACTTC.

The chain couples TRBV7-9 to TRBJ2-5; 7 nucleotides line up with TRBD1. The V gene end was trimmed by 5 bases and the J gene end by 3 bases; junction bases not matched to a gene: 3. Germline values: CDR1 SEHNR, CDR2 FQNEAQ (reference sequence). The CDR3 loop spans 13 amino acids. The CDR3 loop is CASSRDSKETQYF. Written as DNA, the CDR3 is TGTGCCAGCAGCCGGGACAGCAAAGAGACCCAGTACTTC.

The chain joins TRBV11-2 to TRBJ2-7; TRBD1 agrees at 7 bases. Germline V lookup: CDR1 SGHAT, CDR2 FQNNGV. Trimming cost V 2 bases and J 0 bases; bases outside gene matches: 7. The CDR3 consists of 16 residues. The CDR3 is CASSLRTGKSSYEQYF. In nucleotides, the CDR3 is TGTGCCAGCAGCTTAAGGACAGGAAAGAGCTCCTACGAGCAGTACTTC.

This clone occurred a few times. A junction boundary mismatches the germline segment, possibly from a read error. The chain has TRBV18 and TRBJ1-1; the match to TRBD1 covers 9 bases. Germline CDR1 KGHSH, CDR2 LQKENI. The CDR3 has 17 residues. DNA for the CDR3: TGTGCCAGCTCACGATCTTTACAGGGGGCAGGGAACCCTGAAGCTTTCTTT. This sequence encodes CASSRSLQGAGNPEAFF.

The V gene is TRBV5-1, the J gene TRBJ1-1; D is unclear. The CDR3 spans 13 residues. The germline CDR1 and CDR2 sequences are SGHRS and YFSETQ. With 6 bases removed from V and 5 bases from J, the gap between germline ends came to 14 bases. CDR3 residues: CASKKGVDTEAFF. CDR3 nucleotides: TGCGCCAGCAAGAAGGGAGTCGATACTGAAGCTTTCTTT.

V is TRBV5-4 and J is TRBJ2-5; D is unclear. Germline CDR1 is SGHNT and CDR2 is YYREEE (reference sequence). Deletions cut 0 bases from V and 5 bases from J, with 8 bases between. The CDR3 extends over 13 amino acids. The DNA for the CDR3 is TGTGCCAGCAGCTTGGTTCCCCGGGAGACCCAGTACTTC. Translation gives CASSLVPRETQYF.

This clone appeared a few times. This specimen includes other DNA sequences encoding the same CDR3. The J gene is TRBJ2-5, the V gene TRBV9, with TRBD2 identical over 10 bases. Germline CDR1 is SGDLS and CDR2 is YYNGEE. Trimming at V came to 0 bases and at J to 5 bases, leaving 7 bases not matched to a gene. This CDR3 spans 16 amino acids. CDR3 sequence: CASSVASGGAGETQYF. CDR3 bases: TGTGCCAGCAGCGTAGCCAGCGGGGGGGCTGGGGAGACCCAGTACTTC.

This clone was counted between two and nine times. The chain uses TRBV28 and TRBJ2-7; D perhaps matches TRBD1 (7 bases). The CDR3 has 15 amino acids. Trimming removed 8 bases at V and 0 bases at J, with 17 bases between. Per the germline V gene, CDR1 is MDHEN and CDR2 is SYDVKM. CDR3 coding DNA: TGTGCCAGCTCCCGCGCGGGACAGAGCTCCTACGAGCAGTACTTC. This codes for CASSRAGQSSYEQYF.

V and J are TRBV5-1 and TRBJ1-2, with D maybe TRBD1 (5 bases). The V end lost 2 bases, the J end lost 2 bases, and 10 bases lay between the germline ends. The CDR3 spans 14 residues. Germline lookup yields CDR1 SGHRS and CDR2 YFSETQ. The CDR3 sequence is CASSFGHDNYGYTF. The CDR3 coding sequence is TGCGCCAGCAGCTTTGGACACGACAACTATGGCTACACCTTC.

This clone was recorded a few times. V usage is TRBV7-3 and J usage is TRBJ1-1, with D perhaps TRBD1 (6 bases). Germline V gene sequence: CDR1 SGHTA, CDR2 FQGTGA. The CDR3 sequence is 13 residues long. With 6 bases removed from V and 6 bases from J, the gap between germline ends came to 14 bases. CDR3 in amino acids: CASSTGTRAEAFF. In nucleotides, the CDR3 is TGTGCCAGCAGTACCGGGACACGGGCTGAAGCTTTCTTT.

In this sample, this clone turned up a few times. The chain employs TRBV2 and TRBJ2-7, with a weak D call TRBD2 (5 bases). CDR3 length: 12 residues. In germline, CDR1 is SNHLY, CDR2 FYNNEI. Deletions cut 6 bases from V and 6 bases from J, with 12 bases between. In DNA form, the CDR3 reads TGTGCCAGCAGCGTGGACTGGTCCGAGCAGTACTTC. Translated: CASSVDWSEQYF.

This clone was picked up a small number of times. The CDR3 sequence: CATSRDWGSGGLDTQYF. CDR3 DNA: TGTGCCACCAGCAGAGATTGGGGTAGCGGGGGTTTGGATACGCAGTATTTT. V gene TRBV15 combines with J gene TRBJ2-3; TRBD2 agrees at 9 bases. The V gene end was trimmed by 0 bases and the J gene end by 6 bases; junction bases not matched to a gene: 10. Per the germline V gene, CDR1 is LNHNV and CDR2 is YYDKDF (reference sequence). CDR3 length: 17 amino acids. Filled out from reference TRBV15 and TRBJ2-3, the complete variable domain reads DAMVIQNPRYQVTQFGKPVTLSCSQTLNHNVMYWYQQKSSQAPKLLFHYYDKDFNNEADTPDNFQSRRPNTSFCFLDIRSPGLGDTAMYLCATSRDWGSGGLDTQYFGPGTRLTVL.